This TCR beta chain came from a study of shared T cell receptors in the human thymus. Germline V gene lookup returns CDR1 LNHNV and CDR2 YYDKDF (reference sequence). V was clipped by 5 bases and J by 0 bases, with 13 bases between them. The CDR3 has 15 amino acids. Sequencing used immunoSEQ multiplex PCR; TCRdb keeps in-frame clones, though not all of them. The sample yields some 660,000 clones, roughly 86% seen once. These records were also assigned to another study, of human thymus T cells. That investigation notes: Corrective cardiac surgery supplied the resected thymus tissue. Related work found strong thymic repertoire overlap between unrelated individuals.

This chain connects TRBV15 to TRBJ1-1; no definite D call. This clonotype originated in a boy younger than two with a congenital heart defect. The sequencing input was thymocytes. The CDR3 is CATSSPVDLNTEAFF. Here the CDR3 DNA reads TGTGCCACCAGCTCTCCGGTGGACTTGAACACTGAAGCTTTCTTT.